The T cell receptor beta chain described here comes from a study of cytomegalovirus exposure and HLA in healthy donors. Primers for the PCR totalled 60 Vbeta and 13 Jbeta. Sequenced by immunoSEQ multiplex PCR; TCRdb stores in-frame clones only, minus some. The sample contains over 200,000 clones, about 85% of which appear only once. With V trimmed by 6 bases and J by 6 bases, 8 bases remained unmatched. Germline V gene lookup returns CDR1 SQVTM and CDR2 ANQGSEA. The CDR3 has 12 residues. The sample consisted of PBMCs. This sequence originates from a human donor in good health. This chain joins TRBV29-1 and TRBJ2-7; 7 positions match TRBD2. The CDR3 nucleotides read TGCAGCGTCGAGGCGGGGGAGGTCGAGCAGTACTTC. Protein sequence: CSVEAGEVEQYF.